This TCR beta chain was sequenced in a study of blood T cells in healthy people across ages. Each donor gave around 9.6 milliliters of peripheral blood. This CDR3 is built from 11 residues. The V end was cut by 3 bases, the J end by 9 bases, with 6 bases between. The germline V gene has CDR1 SEHNR and CDR2 FQNEAQ (reference sequence). Together with a sample-barcoded 5' primer, a J-beta primer mix was included in a second PCR lasting about 7 to 12 cycles. TCRdb reprocessed the 5' RACE reads with MiXCR, giving one entry per CDR3 protein. In the table there are roughly 800,000 distinct CDR3 sequences, around a quarter of which are singletons. This clonotype showed up many times. This sample was also put to use in a study of T cells of mothers and their children. That investigation notes: Over 9.5 million reads per mother and 2.5 million to 3.5 million per child were obtained.

Sequencing input: blood. The TCR comes from a boy between 10 and 17 years old in good health. The chain uses TRBV7-9 and TRBJ2-1; D gene uncertain. The CDR3 spells CASSFLGEQFF. The CDR3 DNA reads as TGTGCCAGCAGCTTCTTGGGTGAGCAGTTCTTC.